Listed below are T cell receptor beta chains from one sample, sequenced in a study of shared clonotypes between healthy human individuals. Method: immunoSEQ multiplex PCR; TCRdb's copy keeps in-frame clones and lacks some. The table has about 1 million clones, more than 65% seen once. The sample consisted of memory CD4+ T cells sorted from blood. The origin of the receptors is a young man in good health. Each CDR3 is given with its conserved first and last residue. D genes are given only for firm matches. Rows give clone size only sometimes, using once, few, many, or a class for an expanded clone.

NA,TRBV4-3,TRBJ2-2,NA,CASSRSPNTGELFF,TGCGCCAGCAGCCGAAGTCCCAACACCGGGGAGCTGTTTTTT
NA,TRBV7-7,TRBJ2-3,NA,CASSLGRTDTQYF,TGTGCTAGCAGCTTAGGGCGGACAGATACGCAGTATTTT
NA,TRBV13,TRBJ2-7,NA,CASSQGAGSGNEQYF,TGTGCCAGCAGCCAGGGAGCTGGCTCCGGGAACGAGCAGTACTTC
NA,TRBV6-1,TRBJ2-1,NA,CASSSGNVYNEQFF,TGTGCCAGCAGTTCAGGGAATGTATACAATGAGCAGTTCTTC
NA,TRBV18,TRBJ2-3,NA,CASSRTVSPTDTQYF,TGTGCCAGCTCACGGACAGTTTCTCCCACAGATACGCAGTATTTT
once,TRBV7-3,TRBJ1-1,TRBD1,CASSFPGDRGNTEAFF,TGTGCCAGCAGCTTCCCTGGGGACAGGGGGAACACTGAAGCTTTCTTT
NA,TRBV6-5,TRBJ2-3,NA,CASSYGRQGGTDTQYF,TGTGCCAGCAGTTATGGTAGGCAGGGAGGCACAGATACGCAGTATTTT
NA,TRBV10-3,TRBJ2-7,TRBD2,CAISEGTSGSYEQYF,TGTGCCATCAGTGAGGGGACTAGCGGCTCCTACGAGCAGTACTTC
once,TRBV11-2,TRBJ2-5,NA,CASSLALGTVRETQYF,TGTGCCAGCAGCTTAGCCCTAGGGACGGTGAGGGAGACCCAGTACTTC
few,TRBV10-1,TRBJ1-2,NA,CASSVSDYGYTF,TGCGCCAGCAGTGTCAGTGACTATGGCTACACCTTC
NA,TRBV14,TRBJ2-2,NA,CASSQVAGAGELFF,TGTGCCAGCAGCCAAGTTGCCGGGGCCGGGGAGCTGTTTTTT
NA,TRBV10-1,TRBJ2-1,TRBD1,CASTWRAGGDEQFF,TGCGCCAGCACCTGGCGGGCAGGGGGCGATGAGCAGTTCTTC
NA,TRBV25-1,TRBJ1-4,NA,CASSESGGRSGEKLFF,TGTGCCAGCAGTGAATCCGGGGGGAGGTCTGGCGAAAAACTGTTTTTT
NA,TRBV9,TRBJ2-1,NA,CASSVSRGAVYNEQFF,TGTGCCAGCAGCGTATCTCGAGGGGCGGTATACAATGAGCAGTTCTTC
NA,TRBV7-2,TRBJ2-5,TRBD2,CASSPPTKAGGRWQETQYF,TGTGCCAGCAGCCCTCCGACTAAAGCGGGAGGGCGCTGGCAAGAGACCCAGTACTTC
few,TRBV11-2,TRBJ2-1,TRBD2,CASSLRVFAGGNYNEQFF,TGTGCCAGCAGCTTACGAGTGTTCGCGGGAGGGAATTACAATGAGCAGTTCTTC
once,TRBV5-6,TRBJ2-7,NA,CASSLSAGVNHEQYF,TGTGCCAGCAGTCTGAGTGCGGGCGTGAATCACGAGCAGTACTTC
once,TRBV5-1,TRBJ1-1,NA,CASSLAAGRGTEAFF,TGCGCCAGCAGCTTGGCGGCAGGGAGGGGCACTGAAGCTTTCTTT
NA,TRBV5-1,TRBJ1-4,NA,CASSPNRGSNEKLFF,TGCGCCAGCAGCCCTAACCGAGGGAGTAATGAAAAACTGTTTTTT
NA,TRBV28,TRBJ2-2,TRBD1,CASSISDRGGGELFF,TGTGCCAGCAGTATAAGCGACAGGGGCGGCGGGGAGCTGTTTTTT
NA,TRBV30,TRBJ2-3,NA,CAWRPGGGADTQYF,TGTGCCTGGAGGCCGGGGGGCGGAGCAGATACGCAGTATTTT
NA,TRBV11-3,TRBJ1-1,NA,CASSLRPGEVRPEAFF,TGTGCCAGCAGCTTACGCCCGGGGGAGGTTCGCCCTGAAGCTTTCTTT
NA,TRBV10-2,TRBJ2-3,NA,CASSEPQGTQYF,TGCGCCAGCAGTGAGCCGCAGGGTACGCAGTATTTT
few,TRBV6-5,TRBJ2-7,TRBD2,CASGTGTRLYEQYF,TGTGCCAGCGGCACCGGGACTAGGCTCTACGAGCAGTACTTC
few,TRBV20-1,TRBJ1-5,NA,CSASGNQPQHF,TGCAGTGCTAGCGGCAATCAGCCCCAGCATTTT
few,TRBV4-2,TRBJ2-1,NA,CASSQDLDDEQFF,TGTGCCAGCAGCCAAGATCTGGACGATGAGCAGTTCTTC
NA,TRBV19,TRBJ1-5,NA,CASSMVSSSNQPQHF,TGTGCCAGTAGTATGGTATCCAGCAGCAATCAGCCCCAGCATTTT
NA,TRBV7-2,TRBJ1-3,NA,CASSLARPDRSGNTIYF,TGTGCCAGCAGCTTAGCGCGGCCGGACCGCTCTGGAAACACCATATATTTT
NA,TRBV10-3,TRBJ2-3,TRBD2,CAISEGLAGGTDTQYF,TGTGCCATCAGTGAGGGACTAGCGGGGGGAACCGATACGCAGTATTTT
NA,TRBV7-6,TRBJ2-7,TRBD2,CASSLLLAGGEQYF,TGTGCCAGCAGCTTACTGCTAGCGGGAGGCGAGCAGTACTTC
once,TRBV7-9,TRBJ2-1,TRBD2,CASSPPGLAGGPEQFF,TGTGCCAGCAGCCCTCCGGGACTAGCGGGGGGGCCTGAGCAGTTCTTC
few,TRBV4-3,TRBJ1-3,NA,CASSQGFGGGTGNTIYF,TGCGCCAGCAGCCAAGGTTTCGGGGGGGGTACGGGAAACACCATATATTTT
NA,TRBV5-4,TRBJ2-7,NA,CASRPSYEQYF,TGTGCCAGCCGACCCTCCTACGAGCAGTACTTC
NA,TRBV30,TRBJ1-2,NA,CAWEPGSGFGYTF,TGTGCCTGGGAACCCGGTTCTGGATTCGGCTACACCTTC
once,TRBV5-1,TRBJ2-1,NA,CASSFRINIGNEQFF,TGCGCCAGCAGCTTTCGGATCAATATTGGGAATGAGCAGTTCTTC
NA,TRBV20-1,TRBJ2-5,NA,CSGGQKETQYF,TGCAGTGGAGGACAGAAAGAGACCCAGTACTTC
NA,TRBV30,TRBJ2-7,NA,CAWTFPQGYEQYF,TGTGCCTGGACCTTTCCGCAGGGCTACGAGCAGTACTTC
NA,TRBV29-1,TRBJ1-5,NA,CSVEPGSNQPQHF,TGCAGCGTTGAACCAGGAAGCAATCAGCCCCAGCATTTT
NA,TRBV2,TRBJ2-5,NA,CAGGGQETQYF,TGTGCCGGCGGCGGCCAAGAGACCCAGTACTTC
NA,TRBV5-4,TRBJ2-6,TRBD2,CASSPGGAGANVLTF,TGTGCCAGCAGCCCGGGGGGGGCTGGGGCCAACGTCCTGACTTTC
NA,TRBV9,TRBJ1-3,NA,CASSQGSGNTIYF,TGTGCCAGCAGCCAGGGTTCTGGAAACACCATATATTTT
NA,TRBV11-2,TRBJ2-7,TRBD2,CASSPGFSGRQDEQYF,TGTGCCAGCAGCCCGGGATTCAGCGGGAGGCAAGACGAGCAGTACTTC
NA,TRBV5-1,TRBJ2-3,TRBD1,CASRTGAPDTQYF,TGCGCCAGCAGGACAGGGGCCCCAGATACGCAGTATTTT
NA,TRBV5-6,TRBJ1-3,NA,CASSLEPSGNTIYF,TGTGCCAGCAGCTTGGAGCCGTCTGGAAACACCATATATTTT
NA,TRBV7-9,TRBJ2-2,NA,CASSRFYTGELFF,TGTGCCAGCAGCCGATTTTACACCGGGGAGCTGTTTTTT
few,TRBV27,TRBJ2-7,TRBD1,CASRLSGTGSYF,TGTGCCAGCAGACTATCGGGGACAGGGAGTTACTTC
NA,TRBV28,TRBJ1-1,NA,CASSVSGRAEAFF,TGTGCCAGCAGTGTCTCGGGACGGGCTGAAGCTTTCTTT
NA,TRBV10-3,TRBJ1-5,TRBD1,CASRTGLNQPQHF,TGTGCCTCCAGGACAGGGTTGAATCAGCCCCAGCATTTT
few,TRBV11-2,TRBJ2-3,NA,CASSSQGGYSTDTQYF,TGTGCCAGCAGCTCCCAGGGGGGGTATAGCACAGATACGCAGTATTTT
NA,TRBV30,TRBJ2-5,NA,CAWDWELGTQYF,TGTGCCTGGGACTGGGAGTTGGGGACCCAGTACTTC
NA,TRBV6-5,TRBJ1-1,TRBD1,CASSHPGGNEAFF,TGTGCCAGCAGCCACCCAGGGGGGAATGAAGCTTTCTTT
NA,TRBV28,TRBJ2-7,TRBD1,CATRDRVYEQYF,TGTGCCACCCGGGACAGGGTTTACGAGCAGTACTTC
few,TRBV18,TRBJ1-2,NA,CASSQMDGYGYTF,TGTGCCAGCTCCCAAATGGACGGTTATGGCTACACCTTC
NA,TRBV5-4,TRBJ2-7,TRBD2,CASSFAGLAVEQYF,TGTGCCAGCAGCTTTGCAGGACTAGCGGTCGAGCAGTACTTC
NA,TRBV14,TRBJ2-1,TRBD1,CASSQTHAPGQFYNEQFF,TGTGCCAGCAGCCAGACTCACGCTCCGGGACAGTTCTACAATGAGCAGTTCTTC
few,TRBV19,TRBJ1-1,TRBD1,CASRGQGASAFF,TGTGCCAGTCGCGGACAGGGGGCCTCAGCTTTCTTT
many,TRBV18,TRBJ1-1,TRBD1,CASSSTGGNEAFF,TGTGCCAGCTCGTCGACAGGGGGCAATGAAGCTTTCTTT